This is a list of T cell receptor beta chains from one sample in a study of blood T cell repertoires in COVID-19. Assay used: immunoSEQ multiplex PCR; TCRdb lists only in-frame clones, some missing. The sample includes 200,000 to 300,000 clones, about 88% seen only once; the top ten take roughly 5%. Specimen: peripheral blood. The origin of the receptors is a woman aged 55 to 70 with COVID-19, enrolled during active disease. CDR3s include the opening cysteine and the closing phenylalanine or tryptophan. The order of the fields is V gene, D gene, J gene, clone size, CDR3 length, CDR3 protein. A D gene is named only where the DNA matches it firmly. The size of a clone is reported for some rows only, either as once, few or many, or as a class for expanded clones.

TRBV19	NA	TRBJ2-2	NA	15	CATRTEPTNTGELFF
TRBV24-1	NA	TRBJ1-2	NA	13	CATSDFGGVGYTF
TRBV6-6	TRBD2	TRBJ2-1	NA	21	CASSLNPGGGGGSGSYNEQFF
TRBV10-3	NA	TRBJ1-4	NA	15	CAISESTYGPGRLFF
TRBV5-6	NA	TRBJ2-7	NA	11	CASRYLDEQYF
TRBV6-5	TRBD1	TRBJ1-2	NA	15	CASSYSHDRGGGYTF
TRBV9	NA	TRBJ2-3	NA	15	CASSERLYSTDTQYF
TRBV4-2	TRBD2	TRBJ2-3	once	17	CASSQTTSGSRIDTQYF
TRBV14	NA	TRBJ1-1	NA	15	CASSRIGQLNTEAFF
TRBV28	TRBD2	TRBJ2-3	NA	17	CASRLGTSGRTRDTQYF
TRBV19	TRBD2	TRBJ2-7	NA	15	CASRSGLAGFYEQYF
TRBV6-5	TRBD2	TRBJ2-1	NA	15	CASSRLAGGSNEQFF
TRBV5-1	TRBD2	TRBJ2-5	NA	15	CASRTSGTSLETQYF
TRBV4-2	NA	TRBJ1-1	NA	15	CASDQAGRRNTEAFF
TRBV28	TRBD2	TRBJ2-1	once	13	CASSLAEVNEQFF
TRBV24-1	TRBD1	TRBJ1-6	few	18	CATSDKGQGVEENSPLHF
TRBV2	NA	TRBJ1-6	NA	13	CASQSVYNSPLHF
TRBV3-1/TRBV3-2	TRBD2	TRBJ2-1	NA	14	CASSLGLAIDEQFF
TRBV7-8	NA	TRBJ1-6	NA	16	CASSLAGSGKGSPLHF
TRBV5-6	NA	TRBJ2-7	NA	13	CASSLVRGYEQYF
TRBV7-2	TRBD2	TRBJ2-1	NA	19	CASSLDSLFTSGRGNEQFF
TRBV12-5	NA	TRBJ1-2	NA	13	CASGSGGPYGYTF
TRBV4-3	NA	TRBJ1-1	NA	15	CASSQAGNKNTEAFF
TRBV25-1	TRBD2	TRBJ2-1	NA	16	CASSQLSGRATDEQFF
TRBV19	TRBD1	TRBJ2-3	NA	15	CASSILGQGADTQYF
TRBV30	NA	TRBJ1-1	NA	11	CAWSRGSEAFF
TRBV12-2	NA	TRBJ2-3	NA	16	CASRSLAGASTDTQYF
TRBV28	TRBD1	TRBJ1-2	NA	13	CASFMTGDYGYTF
TRBV6-1	TRBD1	TRBJ1-5	NA	16	CASSELRTGVGQPQHF
TRBV5-4	NA	TRBJ1-6	once	14	CASSSTGLNSPLHF
TRBV6-6	NA	TRBJ1-5	NA	14	CASSYGGDNQPQHF
TRBV4-2	TRBD2	TRBJ2-7	NA	14	CASSQVLGEGEQYF
TRBV5-1	NA	TRBJ2-7	NA	12	CASSSSAGEQYF
TRBV7-9	TRBD2	TRBJ2-5	once	15	CASSLARGLAETQYF
TRBV18	TRBD1	TRBJ1-5	NA	14	CASSRTGGDQPQHF
TRBV7-6	TRBD1	TRBJ2-1	NA	15	CASSLLRDSPNEQFF
TRBV7-6	TRBD2	TRBJ2-7	NA	15	CASSAQPGTSGEQYF
TRBV28	TRBD1	TRBJ2-7	once	14	CASSSGQIPYEQYF
TRBV6-5	TRBD1	TRBJ2-3	NA	15	CANHPTGQGKDTQYF
TRBV19	NA	TRBJ1-5	NA	16	CASSIEGGWGYQPQHF
TRBV5-1	NA	TRBJ2-5	NA	15	CASSLATIAGETQYF
TRBV3-1/TRBV3-2	TRBD2	TRBJ2-1	NA	16	CASSQRGLAGVNEQFF
TRBV5-1	NA	TRBJ2-6	once	16	CASSPDNYSGANVLTF
TRBV4-2	NA	TRBJ1-4	many	16	CASSQDGGETNEKLFF
TRBV7-9	NA	TRBJ1-1	NA	13	CASSLVFAFEAFF
TRBV9	TRBD2	TRBJ2-1	NA	15	CASSVAGLAGVEQFF
TRBV28	NA	TRBJ1-1	NA	15	CASRPPGSRGTEAFF
TRBV6-5	NA	TRBJ2-7	once	14	CASRGERRGREQYF
TRBV6-5	NA	TRBJ1-1	NA	15	CASSYSGQGNTEAFF
TRBV3-1/TRBV3-2	NA	TRBJ2-7	NA	15	CASSQERISSYEQYF
TRBV2	TRBD1	TRBJ2-1	once	15	CASRADRATNNEQFF
TRBV28	NA	TRBJ2-1	NA	12	CASTRVYNEQFF
TRBV28	TRBD1	TRBJ1-5	NA	15	CASSPGTVSNQPQHF
TRBV6-6	NA	TRBJ1-1	once	15	CASSYSQGMSTEAFF
TRBV5-1	TRBD1	TRBJ1-1	NA	14	CASSSTGVNTEAFF
TRBV27	NA	TRBJ2-3	NA	14	CASSLSGGVRSQYF
TRBV28	NA	TRBJ1-6	NA	14	CATTGLTRNSPLHF
TRBV30	TRBD2	TRBJ2-3	NA	14	CAQQTGGPGDTQYF
TRBV7-9	TRBD2	TRBJ2-1	NA	15	CASSFGTSGPNEQFF